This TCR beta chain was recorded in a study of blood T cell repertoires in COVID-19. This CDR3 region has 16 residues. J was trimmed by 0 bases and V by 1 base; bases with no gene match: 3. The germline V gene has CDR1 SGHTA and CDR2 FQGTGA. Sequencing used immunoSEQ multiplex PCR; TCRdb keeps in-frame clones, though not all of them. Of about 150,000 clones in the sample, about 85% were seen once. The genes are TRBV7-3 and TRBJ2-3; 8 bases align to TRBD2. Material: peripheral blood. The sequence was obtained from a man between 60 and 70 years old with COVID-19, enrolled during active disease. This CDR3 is CASSLNAGGSTDTQYF. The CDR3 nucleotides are TGTGCCAGCAGCTTAAACGCGGGGGGAAGCACAGATACGCAGTATTTT.